Shown below are 10 T cell receptor beta chains from a single sample sequenced in a study of shared clonotypes between healthy human individuals (TCRdb year 2020). Receptor amplification or capture employed the immunoSEQ multiplex PCR assay. This immuneACCESS table, as held by TCRdb, lists in-frame sequences with V and J called but not all clones. Of the missing ones, under half trace to an unresolved V gene in checked studies; the others have no known cause. For this sample there are about 2.4 million clones; approximately 94% appear just once. Together, the top ten hold 0.36% of the sample. The specimen sequenced was naive CD4+ T cells from PBMCs. What this sample's cell subset or site label stands for: CD45RA+ positively selected. Receptors were obtained from a man between 18 and 29 years old in good health. Some clones in this sample may be carry-over from other donors' samples.

The chain couples TRBV7-8 to TRBJ1-2; D is unresolved. This CDR3 has 13 residues. Trimming stripped 3 bases from V and 8 bases from J, with 13 bases between. Germline assignment: CDR1 SGHVS and CDR2 FQNEAQ. The CDR3 DNA is TGTGCCAGCAGCTTCGCTCGGGAGGGCGGCTACACCTTC. The encoded protein is CASSFAREGGYTF.

The genes are TRBV4-3 and TRBJ1-5; TRBD1 matches at 8 bases. This CDR3 has 20 amino acids. V gave up 0 bases and J gave up 4 bases; unmatched junction bases: 17. CDR1 is LGHNA and CDR2 is YSLEER in the germline V gene. CDR3 sequence: CASSQEIGRGRVGPNQPQHF. The DNA for the CDR3 is TGCGCCAGCAGCCAAGAGATCGGCAGGGGGCGGGTGGGGCCTAATCAGCCCCAGCATTTT.

V usage is TRBV19 and J usage is TRBJ2-5; perhaps TRBD1 as D (5 bases). The ends were cut back, 7 bases at V and 2 bases at J, with 14 bases in the middle. This CDR3 has 14 residues. CDR1 is LNHDA and CDR2 is SQIVND in the germline V gene (reference sequence). CDR3 in DNA: TGTGCCAGTATGTCAGGGTGGGGTCAAGAGACCCAGTACTTC. It yields the protein CASMSGWGQETQYF. Together with reference TRBV19 and TRBJ2-5, the CDR3 gives the full variable domain: DGGITQSPKYLFRKEGQNVTLSCEQNLNHDAMYWYRQDPGQGLRLIYYSQIVNDFQKGDIAEGYSVSREKKESFPLTVTSAQKNPTAFYLCASMSGWGQETQYFGPGTRLLVL.

The gene calls are TRBV2 and TRBJ1-2; D remains ambiguous. The V gene's germline CDR1 is SNHLY and CDR2 FYNNEI. The V end was cut by 4 bases, the J end by 0 bases, with 6 bases between. This CDR3 region has 13 residues. The CDR3 DNA follows: TGTGCCAGCAGTGGAAGTACTAACTATGGCTACACCTTC. The encoded protein is CASSGSTNYGYTF.

This chain connects TRBV11-3 to TRBJ2-1, with D maybe TRBD2 (6 bases). This CDR3 comprises 16 residues. Germline CDR1 and CDR2: SGHNT and YENEEA. V was pared by 3 bases and J by 1 base, with 13 bases between. The CDR3 bases are TGTGCCAGCAGCTTGGGGGGATCTATGTCCTACAATGAGCAGTTCTTC. Protein: CASSLGGSMSYNEQFF.

This rearrangement joins TRBV5-1 to TRBJ2-3; D is ambiguous. Germline V gene sequence: CDR1 SGHRS, CDR2 YFSETQ. The V and J ends lost 0 bases and 1 base respectively, with 9 bases between them. The CDR3 has 15 residues. The CDR3 DNA sequence: TGCGCCAGCAGCTTGGCACAGATACGCACAGATACGCAGTATTTT. This gives the protein CASSLAQIRTDTQYF.

V gene TRBV5-6 combines with J gene TRBJ2-2; D possibly uses TRBD1 or TRBD2 (5 bases each). Germline CDR1 reads SGHDT; CDR2 reads YYEEEE. Trimming pared 0 bases from V and 8 bases from J, leaving 17 bases between. The CDR3 covers 16 residues. The CDR3 coding sequence is TGTGCCAGCAGCTTGGTCGGGGAAATGGGGCCGGGGGAGCTGTTTTTT. Translated: CASSLVGEMGPGELFF.

This rearrangement joins TRBV4-2 to TRBJ2-1; TRBD2 matches at 11 bases. This CDR3 comprises 15 residues. V trimming: 4 bases; J trimming: 8 bases; junction bases outside the gene matches: 7. Germline CDR1 and CDR2: LGHNA and YNFKEQ. This CDR3 is CASSPTSGSTDEQFF. The CDR3 DNA reads TGTGCCAGCAGCCCCACTAGCGGGAGTACGGATGAGCAGTTCTTC.

This clone has a handful of counts. This chain joins TRBV6-5 and TRBJ1-2; D unclear. V was shortened by 2 bases and J by 6 bases, with 10 bases between the two germline ends. There are 13 residues in the CDR3. Germline V lookup: CDR1 MNHEY, CDR2 SVGAGI. DNA for the CDR3: TGTGCCAGCAGTTACGCCAGGCTAGATGGCTACACCTTC. Encoded protein: CASSYARLDGYTF.

Comment on this clone: Other nucleotide sequences in the sample specify the same CDR3. The V call is TRBV5-1, the J call TRBJ1-5; D is perhaps TRBD1 (5 bases). The CDR3 runs 15 residues. Trimming pared 2 bases from V and 1 base from J, leaving 10 bases between. From germline, CDR1 is SGHRS and CDR2 YFSETQ. The CDR3 bases are TGCGCCAGCAGCTTAGAGGGGAACAGCAATCAGCCCCAGCATTTT. This sequence encodes CASSLEGNSNQPQHF.